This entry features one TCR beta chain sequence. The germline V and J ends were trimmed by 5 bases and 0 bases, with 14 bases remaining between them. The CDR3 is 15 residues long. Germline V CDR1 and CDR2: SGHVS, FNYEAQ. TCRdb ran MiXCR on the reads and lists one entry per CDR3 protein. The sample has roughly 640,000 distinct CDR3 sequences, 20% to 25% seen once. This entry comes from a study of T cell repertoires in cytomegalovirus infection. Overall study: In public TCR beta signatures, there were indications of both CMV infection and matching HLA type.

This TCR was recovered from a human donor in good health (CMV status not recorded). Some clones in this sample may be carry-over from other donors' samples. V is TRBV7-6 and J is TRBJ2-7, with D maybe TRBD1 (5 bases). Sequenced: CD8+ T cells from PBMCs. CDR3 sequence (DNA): TGTGCCAGCAGCGCCCGTGGGGCCATCTCCTACGAGCAGTACTTC. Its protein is CASSARGAISYEQYF.